Presented here are 8 T cell receptor beta chains from one specimen sequenced in a study of cytomegalovirus exposure and HLA in healthy donors. Here immunoSEQ multiplex PCR was the method, and the copy in TCRdb shows in-frame clones only, minus some. Among 100,000 to 150,000 clones listed, about 96% were seen once. Sequencing was performed on PBMCs. Source of these receptors: a man between 18 and 29 years old in good health and CMV-seronegative.

The chain joins TRBV19 to TRBJ2-2; 10 bases line up with TRBD1. Germline lookup yields CDR1 LNHDA and CDR2 SQIVND (reference sequence). V lost 3 bases and J lost 0; bases outside the gene matches: 4. The CDR3 runs 17 residues. CDR3 loop: CASSIFDRGPNTGELFF. The DNA of the CDR3 is TGTGCCAGTAGTATTTTTGACAGGGGGCCGAACACCGGGGAGCTGTTTTTT.

The V and J genes are TRBV6-1 and TRBJ1-1; the D gene is possibly TRBD1 (5 bases). CDR1 and CDR2 (germline): MNHNS, SASEGT. This CDR3 comprises 15 residues. The germline V and J ends were trimmed by 1 base and 5 bases, with 14 bases remaining between them. The CDR3 nucleotides are TGTGCCAGCAGTGAAGAGGATGGACAATGGACTGAAGCTTTCTTT. Its translation: CASSEEDGQWTEAFF.

The chain uses TRBV7-9 and TRBJ1-1; the match to TRBD1 covers 11 bases. Germline V gives CDR1 SEHNR, CDR2 FQNEAQ (reference sequence). The CDR3 contains 14 residues. J gave up 0 bases and V 9 bases, and 3 bases lay outside the gene matches. CDR3 region: CASRTGGLNTEAFF. CDR3 nucleotide sequence: TGTGCCAGTCGGACAGGGGGCCTGAACACTGAAGCTTTCTTT.

This chain uses TRBV10-3 with TRBJ2-7, with TRBD1 matching over 9 bases. CDR1 ENHRY and CDR2 SYGVKD come from the germline V gene. The CDR3 has 13 amino acids. J gave up 3 bases and V 8 bases, and 5 bases lay outside the gene matches. The CDR3 DNA reads TGTGCCATCGGACAGGGGACCTACTACGAGCAGTACTTC. Translation: CAIGQGTYYEQYF.

V gene TRBV5-1 combines with J gene TRBJ1-4, with TRBD1 identical over 8 bases. Per germline, CDR1 SGHRS and CDR2 YFSETQ. With 4 bases clipped from V and 4 bases from J, the junction kept 3 bases outside the gene matches. This CDR3 region has 14 residues. DNA for the CDR3: TGCGCCAGCAGCCCACAGGGGGGTAATGAAAAACTGTTTTTT. It codes for CASSPQGGNEKLFF.

J is TRBJ2-3 and V is TRBV30, with TRBD1 as a possible D gene (5 bases). V was clipped by 0 bases and J by 1 base, with 11 bases between them. Per the germline V gene, CDR1 is GTSNPN and CDR2 is SVGIG (reference sequence). The CDR3 runs 15 residues. Written as DNA, the CDR3 is TGTGCCTGGAGTGTTACAGGATCTGGCACAGATACGCAGTATTTT. Its translation: CAWSVTGSGTDTQYF.

This chain connects TRBV11-3 to TRBJ2-1; 11 bases fit TRBD2. J lost 10 bases, V lost 8 bases, and 7 bases had no gene match. This CDR3 contains 13 residues. The germline CDR1 and CDR2 sequences are SGHNT and YENEEA. The CDR3: CASRSASGREQFF. The CDR3 DNA reads as TGTGCCAGCCGGTCGGCTAGCGGGAGGGAGCAGTTCTTC.

The chain employs TRBV28 and TRBJ2-2, with 13 bases lining up with TRBD2. CDR1 MDHEN and CDR2 SYDVKM come from the germline V gene. J lost 9 bases, V lost 8 bases, and 9 bases had no gene match. This CDR3 is 15 amino acids long. The CDR3 reads CASDRGLAGKRELFF. In nucleotides, the CDR3 is TGTGCCAGCGACAGGGGACTAGCGGGGAAGAGGGAGCTGTTTTTT.